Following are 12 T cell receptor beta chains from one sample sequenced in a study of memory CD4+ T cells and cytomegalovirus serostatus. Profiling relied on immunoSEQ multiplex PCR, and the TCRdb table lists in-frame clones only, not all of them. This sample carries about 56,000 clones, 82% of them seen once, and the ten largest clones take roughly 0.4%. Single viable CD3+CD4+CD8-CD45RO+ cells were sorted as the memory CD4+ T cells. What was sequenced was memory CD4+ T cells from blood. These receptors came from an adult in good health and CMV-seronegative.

CDR3 sequence reads: CASSLRGGGEISNQPQHF. The CDR3 coding sequence is TGTGCCAGCAGTCTAAGGGGAGGGGGCGAAATAAGCAATCAGCCCCAGCATTTT. The chain joins TRBV7-8 to TRBJ1-5; TRBD1 matches 7 bases. With 6 bases clipped from V and 1 base from J, the junction kept 15 bases outside the gene matches. The length of the CDR3 is 18 residues. Germline CDR1 and CDR2: SGHVS and FQNEAQ.

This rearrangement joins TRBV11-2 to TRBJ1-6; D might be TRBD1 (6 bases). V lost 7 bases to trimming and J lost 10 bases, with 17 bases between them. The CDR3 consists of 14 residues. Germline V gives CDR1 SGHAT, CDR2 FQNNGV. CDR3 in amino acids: CASTLGGRGSPLHF. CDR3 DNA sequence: TGTGCCAGCACCTTGGGGGGGCGCGGGTCACCCCTCCACTTT.

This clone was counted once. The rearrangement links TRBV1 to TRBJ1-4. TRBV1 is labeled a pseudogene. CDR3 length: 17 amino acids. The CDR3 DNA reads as TGCACCAGCAGCCAAGTACACATTGGGGGGACTAATGAAAAACTGTTTTTT. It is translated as CTSSQVHIGGTNEKLFF.

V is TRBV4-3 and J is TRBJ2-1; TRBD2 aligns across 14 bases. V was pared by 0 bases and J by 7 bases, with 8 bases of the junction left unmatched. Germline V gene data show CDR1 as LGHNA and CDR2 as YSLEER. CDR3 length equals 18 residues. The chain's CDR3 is CASSQEGLAGVLMNEQFF. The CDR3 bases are TGCGCCAGCAGCCAAGAGGGACTAGCGGGGGTACTAATGAATGAGCAGTTCTTC.

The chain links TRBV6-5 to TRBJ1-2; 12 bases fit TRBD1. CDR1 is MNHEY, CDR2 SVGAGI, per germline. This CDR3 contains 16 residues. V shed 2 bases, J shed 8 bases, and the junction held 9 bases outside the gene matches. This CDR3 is CASSYIGTGGKTGYTF. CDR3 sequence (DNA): TGTGCCAGCAGTTACATCGGGACAGGGGGCAAAACCGGCTACACCTTC.

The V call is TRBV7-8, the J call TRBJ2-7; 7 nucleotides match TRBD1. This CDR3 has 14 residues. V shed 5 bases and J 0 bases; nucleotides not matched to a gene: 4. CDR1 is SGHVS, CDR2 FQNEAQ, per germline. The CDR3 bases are TGTGCCAGCAGCCTACGGGACAGCTCCTACGAGCAGTACTTC. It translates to CASSLRDSSYEQYF.

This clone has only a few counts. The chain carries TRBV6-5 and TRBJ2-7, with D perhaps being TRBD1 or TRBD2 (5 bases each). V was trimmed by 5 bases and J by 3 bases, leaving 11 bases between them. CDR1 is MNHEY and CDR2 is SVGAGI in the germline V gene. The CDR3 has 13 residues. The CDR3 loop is CASSGGPRYEQYF. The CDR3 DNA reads TGTGCCAGCAGTGGGGGACCACGCTACGAGCAGTACTTC.

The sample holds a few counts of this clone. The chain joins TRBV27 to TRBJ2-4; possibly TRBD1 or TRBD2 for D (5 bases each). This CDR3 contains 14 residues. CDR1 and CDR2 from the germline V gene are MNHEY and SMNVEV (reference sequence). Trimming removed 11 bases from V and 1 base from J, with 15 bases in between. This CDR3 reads CAERGRWAKNIQYF. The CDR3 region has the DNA TGTGCCGAGAGGGGAAGGTGGGCCAAAAACATTCAGTACTTC.

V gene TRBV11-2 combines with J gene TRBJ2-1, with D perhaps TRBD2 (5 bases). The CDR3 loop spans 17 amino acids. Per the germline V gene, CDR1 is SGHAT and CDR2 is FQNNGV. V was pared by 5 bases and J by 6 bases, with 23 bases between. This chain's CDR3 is CASSNTYGLLDANEQFF. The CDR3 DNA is TGTGCCAGCAGCAACACTTACGGACTTCTGGACGCCAATGAGCAGTTCTTC.

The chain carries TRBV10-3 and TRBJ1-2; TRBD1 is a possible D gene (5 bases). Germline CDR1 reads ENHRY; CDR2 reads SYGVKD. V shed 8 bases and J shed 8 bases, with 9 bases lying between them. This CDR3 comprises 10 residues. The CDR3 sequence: CAISAGGYTF. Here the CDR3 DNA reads TGTGCCATCTCTGCAGGGGGCTACACCTTC.

The CDR3 DNA reads TGTGCCAGCAGCTCCCCGGGGAGGCCAGATACGCAGTATTTT. Amino acid sequence: CASSSPGRPDTQYF. The chain couples TRBV7-3 to TRBJ2-3, with D possibly matching TRBD2 (6 bases). V was clipped by 4 bases and J by 4 bases, with 12 bases between them. Per the germline V gene, CDR1 is SGHTA and CDR2 is FQGTGA. The CDR3 length is 14 residues.

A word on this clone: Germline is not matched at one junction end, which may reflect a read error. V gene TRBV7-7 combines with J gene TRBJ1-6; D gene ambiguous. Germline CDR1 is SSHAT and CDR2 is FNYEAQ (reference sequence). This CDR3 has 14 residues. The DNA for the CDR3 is TGTGCTAGCAGCTTAGAACATACAAATTCACCCCTCCACTTT. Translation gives CASSLEHTNSPLHF.